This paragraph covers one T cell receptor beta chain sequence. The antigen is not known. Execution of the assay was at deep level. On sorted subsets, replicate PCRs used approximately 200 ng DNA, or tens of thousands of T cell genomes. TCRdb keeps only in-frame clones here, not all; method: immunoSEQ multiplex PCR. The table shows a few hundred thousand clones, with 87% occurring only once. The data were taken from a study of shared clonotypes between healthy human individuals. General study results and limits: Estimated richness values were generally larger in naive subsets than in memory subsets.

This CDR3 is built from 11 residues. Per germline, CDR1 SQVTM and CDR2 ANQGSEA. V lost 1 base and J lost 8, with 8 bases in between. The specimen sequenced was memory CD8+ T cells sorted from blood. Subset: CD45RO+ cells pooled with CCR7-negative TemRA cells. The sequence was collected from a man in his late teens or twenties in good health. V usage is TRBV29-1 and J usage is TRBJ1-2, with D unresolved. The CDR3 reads CSVEVNGGYTF. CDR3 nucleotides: TGCAGCGTTGAAGTAAACGGAGGCTACACCTTC. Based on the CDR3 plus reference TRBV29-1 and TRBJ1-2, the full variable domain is SAVISQKPSRDICQRGTSLTIQCQVDSQVTMMFWYRQQPGQSLTLIATANQGSEATYESGFVIDKFPISRPNLTFSTLTVSNMSPEDSSIYLCSVEVNGGYTFGSGTRLTVV.